These T cell receptor beta chains were read from a single sample in a study of coeliac disease. Sequenced by immunoSEQ multiplex PCR; TCRdb stores in-frame clones only, minus some. This sample yields about 3,300 clones, of which about 64% are seen a single time; more than 35% belongs to the top ten. Input material: intraepithelial lymphocytes from the gut. Receptors were obtained from a woman aged 40-49 years. Each CDR3 is given with its conserved first and last residue. The order of the fields is clone size, CDR3 length, J gene, V gene, D gene, CDR3 protein, CDR3 DNA. D genes are given only for firm matches. A clone size is listed for some rows: how often the clone was seen (once, few, many), or a class if it is expanded.

NA	11	TRBJ2-3	TRBV28	NA	CASTTTDTQYF	TGTGCCAGCACGACTACAGATACGCAGTATTTT
NA	16	TRBJ1-3	TRBV5-4	TRBD1	CASSLLQGGSGNTIYF	TGTGCCAGCAGCTTGCTTCAGGGGGGCTCTGGAAACACCATATATTTT
few	18	TRBJ2-7	TRBV27	TRBD1	CASSLSPIGQGVSYEQYF	TGTGCCAGCAGTTTATCCCCAATTGGACAGGGGGTCTCCTACGAGCAGTACTTC
NA	16	TRBJ1-5	TRBV27	NA	CASSGERGGRNQPQHF	TGTGCCAGCAGTGGCGAGCGCGGGGGCCGCAATCAGCCCCAGCATTTT
NA	15	TRBJ2-7	TRBV7-6	TRBD1	CASSLPGQGADEQYF	TGTGCCAGCAGCTTACCGGGACAGGGGGCTGATGAGCAGTACTTC
NA	14	TRBJ2-1	TRBV19	NA	CASSHTNSYNEQFF	TGTGCCAGTAGCCACACAAACTCCTACAATGAGCAGTTCTTC
NA	14	TRBJ2-2	TRBV29-1	NA	CSVGTGQDTGELFF	TGCAGCGTTGGCACGGGACAAGACACCGGGGAGCTGTTTTTT
NA	11	TRBJ2-5	TRBV2	NA	CASSGAYFQYF	TGTGCCAGCAGTGGAGCTTATTTCCAGTACTTC
NA	15	TRBJ1-1	TRBV18	TRBD1	CASSPPKGANTEAFF	TGTGCCAGCTCACCACCGAAGGGGGCGAACACTGAAGCTTTCTTT
NA	16	TRBJ2-7	TRBV6-1	TRBD2	CASSEVFSGGTYEQYF	TGTGCCAGCAGTGAAGTATTTAGCGGGGGGACCTACGAGCAGTACTTC
NA	15	TRBJ1-5	TRBV19	TRBD1	CASRNDGTGNQPQHF	TGTGCCAGTAGAAACGACGGGACAGGGAATCAGCCCCAGCATTTT
NA	16	TRBJ2-3	TRBV9	NA	CASSVFGGPGTDTQYF	TGTGCCAGCAGCGTCTTCGGAGGGCCTGGCACAGATACGCAGTATTTT
NA	16	TRBJ1-1	TRBV7-9	NA	CASRHVGGPSDTEAFF	TGTGCCAGCAGACATGTGGGGGGGCCGTCTGACACTGAAGCTTTCTTT
NA	12	TRBJ2-4	TRBV6-5	NA	CASSEGICIQYF	TGTGCCAGCAGTGAGGGTATTTGCATTCAGTACTTC
NA	14	TRBJ2-5	TRBV4-1	NA	CASSQGRGRETQYF	TGCGCCAGCAGCCAAGGCAGGGGTCGGGAGACCCAGTACTTC
few	15	TRBJ1-5	TRBV28	NA	CASSLRGSGDQPQHF	TGTGCCAGCAGTTTAAGGGGGTCAGGGGACCAGCCCCAGCATTTT
NA	10	TRBJ2-5	TRBV2	NA	CASWAETQYF	TGTGCCAGCTGGGCAGAGACCCAGTACTTC
NA	13	TRBJ1-2	TRBV7-2	NA	CASSLELHLGYTF	TGTGCCAGCAGCTTAGAACTCCACTTGGGCTACACCTTC
NA	15	TRBJ2-5	TRBV18	NA	CASSPSPGLQETQYF	TGTGCCAGCTCACCAAGCCCGGGTCTTCAAGAGACCCAGTACTTC
medium-sized	14	TRBJ2-1	TRBV5-1	NA	CASSLEQEYNEQFF	TGCGCCAGCAGCTTAGAACAAGAATACAATGAGCAGTTCTTC
NA	13	TRBJ1-5	TRBV18	NA	CASSPQENQPQHF	TGTGCCAGCTCACCACAGGAGAATCAGCCCCAGCATTTT
NA	17	TRBJ2-1	TRBV11-2	TRBD2	CASSLVSPSGRADEQFF	TGTGCCAGCAGCTTAGTTTCCCCTAGCGGGAGGGCCGATGAGCAGTTCTTC
few	14	TRBJ2-7	TRBV6-5	TRBD1	CASRAGTGTYEQYF	TGTGCCAGCAGAGCCGGGACAGGGACCTACGAGCAGTACTTC
NA	15	TRBJ1-1	TRBV19	NA	CASRPRSDLNTEAFF	TGTGCCAGTAGGCCGCGATCGGACTTAAACACTGAAGCTTTCTTT